A single T cell receptor (beta chain) is shown here with its context. Antigen unknown. CDR3 length: 16 amino acids. The V gene's germline CDR1 is MGHRA and CDR2 YSYEKL. The trim removed 4 bases at V and 4 bases at J, leaving 11 bases unmatched. PCR employed 60 Vbeta and 13 Jbeta primers. The repertoire was sequenced with immunoSEQ multiplex PCR; TCRdb's copy has only in-frame clones and lacks some. The sample has about 80,000 clones; 75% to 90% are singletons. These data belong to a study of cytomegalovirus exposure and HLA in healthy donors. General study points: A likely sequencing artifact accounted for one observed cluster of highly shared sequence variants. As was reported, the HLA-A and HLA-B alleles of most subjects were accurately predicted from TCR beta sequences.

The chain employs TRBV4-1 and TRBJ2-3, with TRBD1 matching 7 bases. Sequencing was done on a sample of PBMCs. The source of this sequence is a man aged 45 to 65 in good health and CMV-seropositive. The CDR3 spells CASSPRGQGMADTQYF. CDR3 nucleotide sequence: TGCGCCAGCAGCCCAAGGGGGCAGGGGATGGCAGATACGCAGTATTTT.